Listed below are T cell receptor beta chains from one sample, sequenced in a study of T cells in localized non-small cell lung cancer. Clones were read by immunoSEQ multiplex PCR, and TCRdb kept only the in-frame ones, dropping some. The table shows 35,000 to 50,000 clones, with 70% to 80% occurring only once. Sequencing was performed on PBMCs, taken before any cancer treatment. These receptor sequences come from a woman between 35 and 75 years old with stage II squamous cell lung carcinoma. Both conserved end residues are part of each CDR3. A D gene is named only where the DNA matches it firmly. Clone size appears in some rows only: once, few, many, or a class for an expanded clone.

D gene	V gene	J gene	clone size	CDR3 protein	CDR3 DNA
NA	TRBV4-3	TRBJ2-1	NA	CASSQESWGEQFF	TGCGCCAGCAGCCAAGAATCCTGGGGGGAGCAGTTCTTC
NA	TRBV7-9	TRBJ1-3	NA	CASSPPAGNTIYF	TGTGCCAGCAGCCCCCCCGCGGGAAACACCATATATTTT
NA	TRBV7-2	TRBJ1-6	NA	CASSLAGRSPLHF	TGTGCCAGCAGCTTGGCGGGTAGATCACCCCTCCACTTT
TRBD1	TRBV10-2	TRBJ1-2	NA	CASSESGAQGDGYTF	TGCGCCAGCAGTGAGTCAGGCGCACAGGGGGATGGCTACACCTTC
NA	TRBV5-6	TRBJ2-3	NA	CASSLEFGPDTQYF	TGTGCCAGCAGCTTGGAGTTTGGACCAGATACGCAGTATTTT
NA	TRBV5-1	TRBJ2-7	NA	CASSWDPGPQVSYEQYF	TGCGCCAGCAGCTGGGACCCGGGACCCCAAGTGTCCTACGAGCAGTACTTC
TRBD1	TRBV28	TRBJ1-4	once	CASRSTGGWGDEKLFF	TGTGCCAGCAGATCGACAGGGGGCTGGGGAGATGAAAAACTGTTTTTT
NA	TRBV6-1	TRBJ1-6	NA	CASSEKAGPRITLHF	TGTGCCAGCAGTGAAAAGGCAGGGCCTAGGATCACCCTCCACTTT
NA	TRBV27	TRBJ1-1	NA	CASSLVPGWVNTEAFF	TGTGCCAGCAGTTTAGTACCGGGTTGGGTGAACACTGAAGCTTTCTTT
NA	TRBV6-5	TRBJ2-2	NA	CASSLRTATGGELFF	TGTGCCAGCAGTTTAAGGACAGCAACAGGCGGGGAGCTGTTTTTT
NA	TRBV19	TRBJ1-5	NA	CASSIGPYSNQPQHF	TGTGCCAGTAGTATCGGCCCCTATAGCAATCAGCCCCAGCATTTT
NA	TRBV7-8	TRBJ1-1	NA	CASSSREQDTEAFF	TGTGCCAGCAGCTCCCGGGAACAGGACACTGAAGCTTTCTTT
NA	TRBV7-2	TRBJ1-5	NA	CASSPNGHGNNQPQHF	TGTGCCAGCAGCCCGAACGGGCACGGAAACAATCAGCCCCAGCATTTT
NA	TRBV7-9	TRBJ1-2	NA	CASSLTLLKGGYTF	TGTGCCAGCAGCTTAACTCTCCTGAAGGGTGGCTACACCTTC
TRBD1	TRBV13	TRBJ2-5	NA	CASSYRLRTGRKRETQYF	TGTGCCAGCAGCTACCGACTCCGGACAGGGAGGAAGAGGGAGACCCAGTACTTC
NA	TRBV28	TRBJ1-2	once	CASRLTAGSGTNYGYTF	TGTGCCAGCAGACTTACGGCCGGGTCGGGGACTAACTATGGCTACACCTTC
TRBD1	TRBV29-1	TRBJ2-2	NA	CSVRTPGQGTTGELFF	TGCAGCGTTCGGACACCGGGACAGGGGACCACCGGGGAGCTGTTTTTT
NA	TRBV27	TRBJ2-7	NA	CASKPTEYSSYEQYF	TGTGCCAGCAAGCCAACTGAGTACAGCTCCTACGAGCAGTACTTC
TRBD1	TRBV2	TRBJ1-5	few	CASSVGQGFQPQHF	TGTGCCAGCAGTGTGGGACAGGGATTTCAGCCCCAGCATTTT
NA	TRBV27	TRBJ1-1	NA	CASSLGKVANTEAFF	TGTGCCAGCAGTTTAGGTAAGGTGGCGAACACTGAAGCTTTCTTT
NA	TRBV7-9	TRBJ1-1	NA	CASSLVGSMNTEAFF	TGTGCCAGCAGCTTAGTCGGGAGCATGAACACTGAAGCTTTCTTT
NA	TRBV9	TRBJ2-1	NA	CASSVGGASSYNEQFF	TGTGCCAGCAGCGTAGGCGGCGCGAGCTCCTACAATGAGCAGTTCTTC
NA	TRBV27	TRBJ2-1	NA	CASHPGAGYVNEQFF	TGTGCCAGTCATCCTGGGGCGGGGTATGTTAATGAGCAGTTCTTC
TRBD1	TRBV28	TRBJ2-7	NA	CASSPDRRGSYEQYF	TGTGCCAGCAGCCCGGACAGGAGAGGTTCCTACGAGCAGTACTTC
TRBD2	TRBV7-2	TRBJ2-7	NA	CASSPRRLAGRYEQYF	TGTGCCAGCAGCCCAAGAAGACTAGCGGGACGATACGAGCAGTACTTC
NA	TRBV5-1	TRBJ2-5	NA	CASSPAGSLAQETQYF	TGCGCCAGCAGCCCCGCGGGCAGTTTAGCCCAAGAGACCCAGTACTTC
NA	TRBV6-1	TRBJ2-7	NA	CASSEATEQYF	TGTGCCAGCAGTGAAGCCACCGAGCAGTACTTC
NA	TRBV5-8	TRBJ1-1	once	CASSLYAEAFF	TGTGCCAGCAGCTTGTACGCTGAAGCTTTCTTT
NA	TRBV10-3	TRBJ1-5	few	CAISERFSPGGSNQPQHF	TGTGCCATCAGTGAGAGGTTTTCCCCGGGGGGTAGCAATCAGCCCCAGCATTTT
NA	TRBV28	TRBJ1-4	NA	CASLARRWNEKLFF	TGTGCCAGCCTCGCACGACGGTGGAATGAAAAACTGTTTTTT
NA	TRBV19	TRBJ1-1	NA	CASSPVSLSTEAFF	TGTGCCAGTAGCCCTGTCTCGCTGAGCACTGAAGCTTTCTTT
TRBD2	TRBV7-2	TRBJ2-5	NA	CASSAQAGGQETQYF	TGTGCCAGCAGCGCGCAGGCGGGGGGGCAAGAGACCCAGTACTTC
NA	TRBV5-6	TRBJ1-3	NA	CASSLNYYSGNTIYF	TGTGCCAGCAGCTTGAACTATTACTCTGGAAACACCATATATTTT
TRBD1	TRBV5-8	TRBJ2-3	NA	CASSSGGTGGTDTQYF	TGTGCCAGCAGCTCTGGGGGGACAGGGGGCACAGATACGCAGTATTTT
TRBD1	TRBV28	TRBJ1-4	NA	CASSQTGGASDEKLFF	TGTGCCAGCAGTCAAACAGGGGGCGCATCAGATGAAAAACTGTTTTTT
NA	TRBV28	TRBJ2-1	NA	CASSSGPNSNEQFF	TGTGCCAGCAGTTCGGGACCGAACAGCAATGAGCAGTTCTTC
NA	TRBV7-9	TRBJ1-1	NA	CASSLVNTEAFF	TGTGCCAGCAGCTTAGTGAACACTGAAGCTTTCTTT
NA	TRBV15	TRBJ2-5	NA	CATSRLHSDYQETQYF	TGTGCCACCAGCAGGTTACACAGCGACTACCAAGAGACCCAGTACTTC
NA	TRBV28	TRBJ1-2	NA	CASSSPGENHYGYTF	TGTGCCAGCAGTTCACCAGGGGAAAATCACTATGGCTACACCTTC
TRBD2	TRBV7-6	TRBJ2-1	NA	CASSSSGGDHLPDNEQFF	TGTGCCAGCAGCTCGAGCGGGGGCGACCATCTCCCTGATAATGAGCAGTTCTTC
NA	TRBV2	TRBJ1-1	NA	CASRGPWAFF	TGTGCCAGCAGAGGACCGTGGGCTTTCTTT
NA	TRBV5-1	TRBJ2-5	few	CASSPIGGAWQETQYF	TGCGCCAGCAGCCCAATCGGAGGGGCCTGGCAAGAGACCCAGTACTTC
NA	TRBV2	TRBJ2-1	NA	CASSVYNEQFF	TGTGCCAGCAGTGTTTACAATGAGCAGTTCTTC
NA	TRBV5-3	TRBJ2-3	few	CASSSGASTDTQYF	TGTGCCAGCAGCTCCGGGGCTAGCACAGATACGCAGTATTTT
NA	TRBV28	TRBJ1-4	NA	CASSYPGTTANEKLFF	TGTGCCAGCAGTTATCCCGGGACAACGGCTAATGAAAAACTGTTTTTT
NA	TRBV11-2	TRBJ1-1	NA	CASSSGGTISEAFF	TGTGCCAGCAGCTCCGGGGGTACCATTAGTGAAGCTTTCTTT
NA	TRBV2	TRBJ2-1	NA	CASSPSGTYNEQFF	TGTGCCAGCAGTCCATCCGGGACCTACAATGAGCAGTTCTTC
NA	TRBV6-5	TRBJ2-3	NA	CASSAGLWADTQYF	TGCGCCAGCAGTGCCGGACTGTGGGCAGATACGCAGTATTTT
NA	TRBV9	TRBJ1-2	NA	CASSVDPNYGYTF	TGTGCCAGCAGCGTAGACCCTAACTATGGCTACACCTTC
NA	TRBV11-2	TRBJ2-6	NA	CASSKGDGNSGANVLTF	TGTGCCAGCAGTAAAGGGGACGGGAACTCTGGGGCCAACGTCCTGACTTTC
NA	TRBV18	TRBJ1-1	NA	CASSPRGGESEAFF	TGTGCCAGCTCACCCCGCGGGGGCGAAAGTGAAGCTTTCTTT
TRBD1	TRBV27	TRBJ2-7	NA	CASSLGTAPTEQYF	TGTGCCAGCAGTTTAGGGACAGCTCCTACGGAGCAGTACTTC
NA	TRBV10-3	TRBJ2-1	many	CASSYGGNSYNEQFF	TGTGCCAGCAGTTACGGAGGGAACTCCTACAATGAGCAGTTCTTC
NA	TRBV7-9	TRBJ1-4	NA	CASSLEGPGSEKLFF	TGTGCCAGCAGCTTAGAGGGGCCAGGGTCTGAAAAACTGTTTTTT
TRBD1	TRBV6-1	TRBJ1-5	NA	CASSEPTGGGQPQHF	TGTGCCAGCAGTGAGCCAACAGGGGGTGGGCAGCCCCAGCATTTT
NA	TRBV2	TRBJ1-2	few	CASSVGVGDGYTF	TGTGCCAGCAGTGTGGGGGTAGGGGATGGCTACACCTTC
NA	TRBV15	TRBJ1-1	NA	CATSRDQGLTEAFF	TGTGCCACCAGCAGAGACCAGGGTTTAACTGAAGCTTTCTTT
NA	TRBV2	TRBJ1-1	NA	CASSDYTEAFF	TGTGCCAGCAGTGATTACACTGAAGCTTTCTTT
NA	TRBV18	TRBJ2-3	NA	CASSLPAEDTQYF	TGTGCCAGCTCACTTCCAGCGGAAGATACGCAGTATTTT